A single sample gave rise to the 18 T cell receptor beta chains below, sequenced in a study of neurological immune-mediated disorders. Documented time point: technical triplicate 1. TCRdb processed the 5' RACE reads anew with MiXCR; each CDR3 protein has one entry. The table has 30,000 to 40,000 distinct CDR3 sequences, around 10% seen once. Sample: PBMCs. All receptors come from a man aged 60 to 69 with HTLV-1-associated myelopathy (HAM/TSP).

This clonotype was detected many times. V gene TRBV5-1 combines with J gene TRBJ2-5; D is perhaps TRBD2 (5 bases). CDR3 length: 14 residues. CDR1 is SGHRS, CDR2 YFSETQ, per germline. Trimming cost V 4 bases and J 10 bases, with 20 bases left between them. Here the CDR3 DNA reads TGCGCCAGCAGCCCGGACTCGAGACCCCGTCACCAGTACTTC. Protein: CASSPDSRPRHQYF.

This clonotype was counted many times. The chain uses TRBV10-3 and TRBJ2-3; D gene unclear. V lost 2 bases and J lost 4, with 16 bases in between. The CDR3 extends over 16 amino acids. Germline CDR1 and CDR2: ENHRY and SYGVKD. As DNA, the CDR3 is TGTGCCATCAGTGAGGTCGCAGGCCCGGTTTCAGATACGCAGTATTTT. It codes for CAISEVAGPVSDTQYF.

This clonotype was observed many times. The V gene is TRBV7-2, the J gene TRBJ2-1; TRBD2 matches at 7 bases. This CDR3 has 12 residues. CDR1 SGHTA and CDR2 FQGNSA come from the germline V gene. J was trimmed by 9 bases and V by 7 bases; bases with no gene match: 6. CDR3 in amino acids: CASTLGRSEQFF. The DNA of the CDR3 is TGTGCCAGCACCCTCGGGAGGAGTGAGCAGTTCTTC.

This clonotype appeared many times. The V gene is TRBV28, the J gene TRBJ2-7; 7 nucleotides line up with TRBD1. The length of the CDR3 is 13 residues. J lost 2 bases, V lost 8 bases, and 6 bases had no gene match. Germline-derived CDR1 and CDR2 are MDHEN and SYDVKM. Written as DNA, the CDR3 is TGTGCCAGCGTTAAACAGGGGACCTACGAGCAGTACTTC. Amino acid sequence: CASVKQGTYEQYF.

This clonotype was seen ten or more times. V usage is TRBV20-1 and J usage is TRBJ2-7; D not resolved. CDR1 DFQATT and CDR2 SNEGSKA come from the germline V gene (reference sequence). The length of the CDR3 is 11 residues. V was clipped by 7 bases and J by 1 base, with 8 bases between them. DNA of the CDR3: TGCAGTGGATTAGGATCCTACGAGCAGTACTTC. The encoded protein is CSGLGSYEQYF.

This clonotype was seen ten or more times. V gene TRBV5-1 combines with J gene TRBJ2-2; D call uncertain. V was shortened by 9 bases and J by 5 bases, with 17 bases between the two germline ends. Germline CDR1 and CDR2: SGHRS and YFSETQ. The CDR3 runs 14 residues. CDR3 DNA sequence: TGCGCCACCAGACGTGGACGGCAGACCGGGGAGCTGTTTTTT. Its protein product is CATRRGRQTGELFF.

This clonotype came up many times. The chain couples TRBV20-1 to TRBJ2-5; 9 bases are a match to TRBD2. This CDR3 has 16 amino acids. The V gene end was trimmed by 7 bases and the J gene end by 5 bases; junction bases not matched to a gene: 17. Germline CDR1 and CDR2: DFQATT and SNEGSKA (reference sequence). The CDR3, as DNA: TGCAGTGGCCAGATGGGGGGCGGGAGGGATCGGGAGACCCAGTACTTC. This encodes CSGQMGGGRDRETQYF.

In its sample, this clonotype was seen once. An end of the junction differs from the germline gene, which may be a read error. V usage is TRBV5-1 and J usage is TRBJ1-2; no clear D. The V gene's germline CDR1 is SGHRS and CDR2 YFSETQ. The CDR3 contains 14 residues. CDR3 sequence reads: CASSLEREGYDYTF. In DNA, the CDR3 is TGCGCCAGCAGCTTGGAGAGGGAAGGCTATGACTACACCTTC.

This clonotype was observed at least ten times. The rearrangement uses TRBV20-1 and TRBJ2-3, with 14 bases fitting TRBD2. The V gene's germline CDR1 is DFQATT and CDR2 SNEGSKA (reference sequence). After removal of 6 bases from V and 8 bases from J, the junction contained 13 bases not matched to a gene. The CDR3 has 16 amino acids. DNA for the CDR3: TGCAGTGCCACCGCTCCCGGGACTAGCGGGAGCGGTACGCAGTATTTT. Amino acids: CSATAPGTSGSGTQYF.

This clonotype was recorded many times. V gene TRBV20-1 combines with J gene TRBJ1-5; no clear D. Germline CDR1 is DFQATT and CDR2 is SNEGSKA (reference sequence). The ends were cut back, 6 bases at V and 2 bases at J, with 17 bases in the middle. The CDR3 loop spans 15 amino acids. CDR3 nucleotides: TGCAGTGCCGCGAGTGGTTCGACGGGCAATCAGCCCCAGCATTTT. This sequence encodes CSAASGSTGNQPQHF.

In this sample, this clonotype turned up many times. The chain is built from TRBV20-1 and TRBJ2-7; perhaps TRBD2 as D (6 bases). The CDR3 sequence is 13 residues long. The V gene's germline CDR1 is DFQATT and CDR2 SNEGSKA (reference sequence). With 3 bases removed from V and 7 bases from J, the gap between germline ends came to 16 bases. The CDR3: CSASPRGAREQYF. The CDR3 DNA follows: TGCAGTGCTAGCCCACGCGGGGCGAGGGAGCAGTACTTC.

This clonotype was seen repeatedly, ten times or more. This chain connects TRBV20-1 to TRBJ1-1; possible D gene TRBD1, 6 bases. CDR3 length: 14 amino acids. The germline V and J ends were trimmed by 3 bases and 4 bases, with 15 bases remaining between them. CDR1 is DFQATT, CDR2 SNEGSKA, per germline (reference sequence). Here the CDR3 reads CSASEQGVGTEAFF. CDR3 DNA: TGCAGTGCTAGTGAACAGGGTGTAGGCACTGAAGCTTTCTTT.

This clonotype was seen repeatedly, ten times or more. The chain couples TRBV20-1 to TRBJ1-5, with D maybe TRBD1 (5 bases). This CDR3 is 13 amino acids long. CDR1 DFQATT and CDR2 SNEGSKA come from the germline V gene (reference sequence). The V end was cut by 3 bases, the J end by 7 bases, with 13 bases between. The CDR3 loop is CSASYRGEQPQHF. The CDR3, as DNA: TGCAGTGCTAGTTATAGGGGTGAACAGCCCCAGCATTTT.

In its sample, this clonotype was seen a few times. A read error may explain this, as a much larger clone is one base away. The V gene is TRBV5-5, the J gene TRBJ1-1; D perhaps matches TRBD1 (6 bases). CDR3 size: 14 residues. Germline V gene sequence: CDR1 SGHKS, CDR2 YYEKEE (reference sequence). The CDR3, as DNA: TGTGCCAACAGCTTAGAGGGGGGGAACACTGAAGCTTTCTTT. Its protein product is CANSLEGGNTEAFF.

This clonotype was recorded at least ten times. V is TRBV18 and J is TRBJ2-3, with unresolved D. The CDR3 spans 16 residues. Trimming took off 2 bases at V and 1 base at J, with 13 bases between the two ends. Germline V CDR1 and CDR2: KGHSH, LQKENI. The DNA for the CDR3 is TGTGCCAGCTCACCAGTGGCGGACCGCCGCACAGATACGCAGTATTTT. Its protein product is CASSPVADRRTDTQYF.

This clonotype was observed many times. The chain's CDR3 is CSAKDGLNTGELFF. For the CDR3, the DNA is TGCAGCGCTAAGGACGGATTGAACACCGGGGAGCTGTTTTTT. V gene TRBV29-1 combines with J gene TRBJ2-2; D gene ambiguous. From germline, CDR1 is SQVTM and CDR2 ANQGSEA. Trimming stripped 7 bases from V and 1 base from J, with 13 bases between. This CDR3 has 14 residues.

The sample holds many counts of this clonotype. The gene calls are TRBV20-1 and TRBJ2-7, with 11 bases that match TRBD2. CDR3 length equals 15 residues. Germline CDR1 is DFQATT and CDR2 is SNEGSKA (reference sequence). The V segment lost 4 bases and the J segment 4 bases; nucleotides outside the gene matches: 9. CDR3 sequence: CSANPGTSGSYEQYF. CDR3 sequence (DNA): TGCAGTGCTAATCCCGGGACTAGCGGTTCTTACGAGCAGTACTTC.

The CDR3 loop reads CSANEGSGNQPQHF. As DNA, the CDR3 is TGCAGTGCTAATGAAGGGAGCGGGAATCAGCCCCAGCATTTT. The chain combines TRBV20-1 with TRBJ1-5; the D is unclear. Per germline, CDR1 DFQATT and CDR2 SNEGSKA (reference sequence). The CDR3 runs to 14 residues. The V and J ends lost 4 bases and 4 bases respectively, with 14 bases between them.